These 6 T cell receptor beta chains originate from one sample sequenced in a study of OX40 agonist ivuxolimab in advanced cancers. Generated by immunoSEQ multiplex PCR, the TCRdb table keeps only in-frame clones and is missing some. Altogether more than 35,000 clones are present, 78% being singletons, with the ten largest covering over 10%. Source: CD4+ or CD8+ T cells sorted from blood, taken in a trial of the OX40 agonist ivuxolimab. The receptors originated from an adult with an advanced solid tumor such as melanoma, head and neck, liver or kidney cancer.

There are a few counts of this clone. This sequence joins TRBV27 and TRBJ2-3, with D possibly TRBD2 on 5 matching bases. Germline V gene lookup returns CDR1 MNHEY and CDR2 SMNVEV (reference sequence). This CDR3 is built from 15 residues. V shed 6 bases and J shed 0 bases, with 13 bases lying between them. CDR3 amino acids: CASRKRETSTDTQYF. CDR3 in DNA: TGTGCCAGCAGAAAAAGGGAGACTAGCACAGATACGCAGTATTTT.

The chain uses TRBV7-2 and TRBJ1-6, with D uncertain. This CDR3 spans 16 amino acids. Germline assignment: CDR1 SGHTA and CDR2 FQGNSA. The V gene lost 2 bases and the J gene lost 8 bases, with 16 bases spanning the gap. CDR3 DNA: TGTGCCAGCAGCTTATTGATAGGATTTCGAGATTCACCCCTCCACTTT. It specifies CASSLLIGFRDSPLHF.

This rearrangement joins TRBV30 to TRBJ2-3; TRBD2 matches 13 bases. The V segment lost 2 bases and the J segment 1 base; nucleotides outside the gene matches: 3. The CDR3 sequence is 16 residues long. Germline V CDR1 and CDR2: GTSNPN, SVGIG (reference sequence). The CDR3 protein is CAWSTGLAGGTDTQYF. CDR3 sequence (DNA): TGTGCCTGGAGTACCGGACTAGCGGGGGGCACAGATACGCAGTATTTT.

This clone appeared once. V usage is TRBV11-2 and J usage is TRBJ1-1, with 7 nucleotides matching TRBD1. The CDR3 loop spans 16 amino acids. After removal of 3 bases from V and 0 bases from J, the junction contained 7 bases not matched to a gene. Germline lookup yields CDR1 SGHAT and CDR2 FQNNGV. As DNA, the CDR3 is TGTGCCAGCAGCTTTCCCCAGGGGGGAATGAACACTGAAGCTTTCTTT. It is translated as CASSFPQGGMNTEAFF.

The chain joins TRBV6-1 to TRBJ1-5; D gene unclear. Deletions cut 7 bases from V and 8 bases from J, with 18 bases between. The CDR3 runs 14 residues. The germline gives CDR1 MNHNS, CDR2 SASEGT. CDR3 DNA sequence: TGTGCCAGCACCGAACCGACGGGCGTTAAGCCCCAGCATTTT. Protein sequence: CASTEPTGVKPQHF.

The gene calls are TRBV9 and TRBJ2-7; 7 bases match TRBD2. After removal of 0 bases from V and 0 bases from J, the junction contained 12 bases not matched to a gene. CDR1 is SGDLS, CDR2 YYNGEE, per germline. The CDR3 runs 18 residues. The CDR3 DNA is TGTGCCAGCAGCGTAGAGGGAGGCGCTAGCGGCAGCTCCTACGAGCAGTACTTC. This codes for CASSVEGGASGSSYEQYF.